The next 7 T cell receptor beta chains were all read from a single sample in a study of blood T cell repertoires in COVID-19. Libraries were prepared by immunoSEQ multiplex PCR; TCRdb keeps only in-frame clonotypes and omits some of them. Counted here are 140,000 to 150,000 clones, about 82% occurring once; the ten biggest clones make up approximately 2.7%. Sequences were obtained from peripheral blood. The receptors stem from a woman aged 40-49 years with active or convalescent COVID-19.

V usage is TRBV4-1 and J usage is TRBJ1-5; D ambiguous. With 3 bases removed from V and 5 bases from J, the gap between germline ends came to 14 bases. This CDR3 region has 15 residues. Germline assignment: CDR1 MGHRA and CDR2 YSYEKL. The CDR3 sequence: CASSQYEGEDQPQHF. As DNA, the CDR3 is TGCGCCAGCAGCCAGTACGAGGGCGAGGATCAGCCCCAGCATTTT.

The chain links TRBV15 to TRBJ2-1; 7 positions agree with TRBD2. Unmatched junction bases numbered 10, after V lost 5 bases and J lost 9 bases. Germline V gene lookup returns CDR1 LNHNV and CDR2 YYDKDF (reference sequence). The CDR3 contains 14 residues. Here the CDR3 reads CATSLTRELSEQFF. As DNA, the CDR3 is TGTGCCACCAGCCTCACGCGGGAGTTGAGTGAGCAGTTCTTC.

The V call is TRBV6-4, the J call TRBJ1-3, with 8 nucleotides matching TRBD1. The CDR3 has 14 amino acids. The germline V gene encodes CDR1 MRHNA and CDR2 SNTAGT. V lost 9 bases to trimming and J lost 7 bases; unmatched junction nucleotides: 11. CDR3 sequence (DNA): TGTGCCAGTTCCTCACCGACAGGGGAGAACACCATATATTTT. Translated, it gives CASSSPTGENTIYF.

The rearrangement links TRBV28 to TRBJ1-2; D is ambiguous. Trimming cost V 6 bases and J 1 base, with 15 bases left between them. The CDR3 runs to 15 residues. Germline V gene data show CDR1 as MDHEN and CDR2 as SYDVKM. CDR3 DNA sequence: TGTGCCAGCAGCAAAGGACTCGGGATTAACTATGGCTACACCTTC. Its translation: CASSKGLGINYGYTF.

The chain combines TRBV19 with TRBJ1-1; the match to TRBD1 covers 10 bases. Germline loops: CDR1 LNHDA, CDR2 SQIVND (reference sequence). This CDR3 region has 16 residues. The ends lost 5 bases at V and 3 bases at J; junction bases unmatched: 9. CDR3 bases: TGTGCCAGTAGTGTAAAACCGGGACAGGGGCACACTGAAGCTTTCTTT. It encodes CASSVKPGQGHTEAFF. Full variable domain (missing parts from reference TRBV19 and TRBJ1-1): DGGITQSPKYLFRKEGQNVTLSCEQNLNHDAMYWYRQDPGQGLRLIYYSQIVNDFQKGDIAEGYSVSREKKESFPLTVTSAQKNPTAFYLCASSVKPGQGHTEAFFGQGTRLTVV.

V gene TRBV21-1 combines with J gene TRBJ2-7; TRBD1 is the table's D call, not checked against the DNA. TRBV21-1 constitutes a pseudogene. The CDR3 totals 18 residues. CDR3 bases: TGTGCCAGCAGCAAGACCCCGAGGGACACTCGAATCTCCTACGAGCAGTACTTC. Translated: CASSKTPRDTRISYEQYF.

The chain uses TRBV5-4 and TRBJ2-1; 7 nucleotides agree with TRBD2. Germline V gene lookup returns CDR1 SGHNT and CDR2 YYREEE (reference sequence). With V trimmed by 1 base and J by 2 bases, 3 bases remained unmatched. This CDR3 has 15 amino acids. DNA of the CDR3: TGTGCCAGCAGCTTGCGGGGGGACGCCTACAATGAGCAGTTCTTC. It specifies CASSLRGDAYNEQFF. Complete variable domain (other parts from reference TRBV5-4 and TRBJ2-1): ETGVTQSPTHLIKTRGQQVTLRCSSQSGHNTVSWYQQALGQGPQFIFQYYREEENGRGNFPPRFSGLQFPNYSSELNVNALELDDSALYLCASSLRGDAYNEQFFGPGTRLTVL.